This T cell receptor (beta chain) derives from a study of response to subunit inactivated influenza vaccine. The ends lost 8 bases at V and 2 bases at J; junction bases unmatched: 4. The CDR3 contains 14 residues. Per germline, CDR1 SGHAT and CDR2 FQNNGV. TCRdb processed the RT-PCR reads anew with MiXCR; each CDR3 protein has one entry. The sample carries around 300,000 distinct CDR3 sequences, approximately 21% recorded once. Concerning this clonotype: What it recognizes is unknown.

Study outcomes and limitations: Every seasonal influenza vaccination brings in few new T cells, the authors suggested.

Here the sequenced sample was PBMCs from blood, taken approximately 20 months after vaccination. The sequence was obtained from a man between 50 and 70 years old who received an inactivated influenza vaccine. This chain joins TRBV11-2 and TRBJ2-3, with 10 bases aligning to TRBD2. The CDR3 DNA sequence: TGTGCCAGCCGTACTAGCGGGATCACAGATACGCAGTATTTT. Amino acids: CASRTSGITDTQYF.